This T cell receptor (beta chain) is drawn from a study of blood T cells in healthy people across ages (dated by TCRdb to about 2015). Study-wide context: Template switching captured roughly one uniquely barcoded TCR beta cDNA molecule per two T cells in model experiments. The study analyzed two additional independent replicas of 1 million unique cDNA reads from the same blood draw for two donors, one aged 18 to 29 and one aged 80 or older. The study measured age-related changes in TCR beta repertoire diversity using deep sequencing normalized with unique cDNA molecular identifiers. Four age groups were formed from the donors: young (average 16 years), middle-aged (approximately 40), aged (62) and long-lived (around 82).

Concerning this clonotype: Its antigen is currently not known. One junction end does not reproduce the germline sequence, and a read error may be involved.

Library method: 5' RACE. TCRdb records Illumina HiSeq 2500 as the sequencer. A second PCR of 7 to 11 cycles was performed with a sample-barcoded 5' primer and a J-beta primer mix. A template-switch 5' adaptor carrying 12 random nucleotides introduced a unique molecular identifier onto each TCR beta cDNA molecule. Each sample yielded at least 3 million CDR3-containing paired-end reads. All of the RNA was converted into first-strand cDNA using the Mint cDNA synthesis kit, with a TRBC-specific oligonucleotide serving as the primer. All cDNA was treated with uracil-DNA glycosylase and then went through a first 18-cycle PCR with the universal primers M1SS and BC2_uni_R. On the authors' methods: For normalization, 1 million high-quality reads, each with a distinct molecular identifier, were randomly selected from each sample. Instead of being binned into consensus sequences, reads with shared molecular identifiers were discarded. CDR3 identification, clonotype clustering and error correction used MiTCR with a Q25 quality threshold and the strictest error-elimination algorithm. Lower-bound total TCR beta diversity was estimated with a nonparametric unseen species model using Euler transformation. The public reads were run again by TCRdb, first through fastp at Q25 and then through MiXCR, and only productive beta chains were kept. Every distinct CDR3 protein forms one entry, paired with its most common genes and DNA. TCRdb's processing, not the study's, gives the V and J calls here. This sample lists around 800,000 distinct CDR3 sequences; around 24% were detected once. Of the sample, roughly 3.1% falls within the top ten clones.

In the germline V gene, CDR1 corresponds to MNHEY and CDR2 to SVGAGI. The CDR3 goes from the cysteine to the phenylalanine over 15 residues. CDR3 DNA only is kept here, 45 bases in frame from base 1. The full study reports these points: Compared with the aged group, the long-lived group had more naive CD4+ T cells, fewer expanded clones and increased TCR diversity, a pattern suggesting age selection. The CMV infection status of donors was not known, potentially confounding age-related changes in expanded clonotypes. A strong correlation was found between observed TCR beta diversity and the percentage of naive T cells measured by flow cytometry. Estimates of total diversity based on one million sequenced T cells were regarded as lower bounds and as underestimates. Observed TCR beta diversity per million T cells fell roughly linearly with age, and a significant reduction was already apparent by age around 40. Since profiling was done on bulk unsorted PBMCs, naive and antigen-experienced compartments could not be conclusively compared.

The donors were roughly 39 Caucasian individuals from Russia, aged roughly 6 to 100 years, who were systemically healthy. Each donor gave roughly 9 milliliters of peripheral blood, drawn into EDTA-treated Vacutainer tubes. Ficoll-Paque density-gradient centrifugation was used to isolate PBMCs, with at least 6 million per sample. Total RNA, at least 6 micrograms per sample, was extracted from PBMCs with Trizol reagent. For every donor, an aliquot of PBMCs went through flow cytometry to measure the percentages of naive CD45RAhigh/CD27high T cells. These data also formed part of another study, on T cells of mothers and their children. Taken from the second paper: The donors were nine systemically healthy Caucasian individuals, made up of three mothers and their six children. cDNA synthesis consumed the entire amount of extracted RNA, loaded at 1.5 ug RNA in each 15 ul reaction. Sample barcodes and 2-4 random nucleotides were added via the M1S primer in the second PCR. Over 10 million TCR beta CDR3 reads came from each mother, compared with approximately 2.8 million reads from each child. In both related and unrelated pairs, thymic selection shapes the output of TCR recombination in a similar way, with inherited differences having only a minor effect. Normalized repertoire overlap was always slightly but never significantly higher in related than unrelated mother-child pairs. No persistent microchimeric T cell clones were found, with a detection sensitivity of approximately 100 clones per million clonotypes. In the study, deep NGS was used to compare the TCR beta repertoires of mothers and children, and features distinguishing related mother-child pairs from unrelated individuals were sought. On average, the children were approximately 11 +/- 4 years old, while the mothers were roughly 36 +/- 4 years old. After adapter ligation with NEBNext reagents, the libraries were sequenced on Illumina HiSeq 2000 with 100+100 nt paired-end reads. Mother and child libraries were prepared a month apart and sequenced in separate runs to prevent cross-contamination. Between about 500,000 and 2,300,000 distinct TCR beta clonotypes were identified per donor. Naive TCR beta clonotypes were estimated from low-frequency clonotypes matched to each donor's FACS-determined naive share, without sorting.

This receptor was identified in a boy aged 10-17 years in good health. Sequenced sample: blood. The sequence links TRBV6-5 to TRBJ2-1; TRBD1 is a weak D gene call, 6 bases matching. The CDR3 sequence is CASRTGMSSYNEQFF. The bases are TGTGCTAGCAGAACAGGGATGAGCTCCTACAATGAGCAGTTCTTC.